Sequencing of this TCR beta chain was carried out in a study of control samples from healthy donors and cancer patients. Sequencing used immunoSEQ multiplex PCR; TCRdb keeps in-frame clones, though not all of them. The table records about 130,000 clones, 75% to 95% of them present only once. Germline CDR1 LNHDA, CDR2 SQIVND (reference sequence). This CDR3 comprises 12 residues. The V end lost 9 bases, the J end lost 2 bases, and 11 bases lay between the germline ends. Source material: blood. This receptor was obtained from a man aged 40-55 years in good health. The rearrangement links TRBV19 to TRBJ2-7; no reliable D call. Here the CDR3 reads CASGEGPYEQYF. CDR3 nucleotide sequence: TGTGCCAGCGGCGAAGGGCCCTACGAGCAGTACTTC.